The rows below give T cell receptor beta chains drawn from one sample of a study of control samples from healthy donors and cancer patients. Measured with immunoSEQ multiplex PCR; TCRdb has only the in-frame clones, and not every one. Of over 50,000 clones in the sample, around 96% were seen once. What was sequenced was blood. The receptors were gathered from a woman in her late teens or twenties in good health. Both conserved end residues are part of each CDR3. Fields, in order: CDR3 protein, CDR3 DNA, V gene, D gene, clone size, J gene. The D gene is left open where the match is weak. A clone size is listed for some rows: how often the clone was seen (once, few, many), or a class if it is expanded.

CDR3: CASSQDGALSNQPQHF
DNA: TGCGCCAGCAGCCAAGATGGGGCATTGAGCAATCAGCCCCAGCATTTT
V: TRBV4-1
D: .
size: .
J: TRBJ1-5

CDR3: CASRPMRGTYNEQFF
DNA: TGTGCCAGCAGACCCATGCGCGGCACCTACAATGAGCAGTTCTTC
V: TRBV25-1
D: .
size: .
J: TRBJ2-1

CDR3: CASSKGRDTREETQYF
DNA: TGTGCCAGCAGCAAAGGGCGAGACACGCGAGAAGAGACCCAGTACTTC
V: TRBV21-1
D: .
size: .
J: TRBJ2-5

CDR3: CASSSQTGNTGELFF
DNA: TGTGCCAGCAGCTCCCAGACAGGGAACACCGGGGAGCTGTTTTTT
V: TRBV9
D: .
size: .
J: TRBJ2-2

CDR3: CASSSTRAGPNTEAFF
DNA: TGTGCCAGCAGCTCGACAAGGGCCGGCCCGAACACTGAAGCTTTCTTT
V: TRBV5-6
D: .
size: .
J: TRBJ1-1

CDR3: CASAQSFSSYNEQFF
DNA: TGTGCCAGCGCCCAGTCTTTCAGCTCCTACAATGAGCAGTTCTTC
V: TRBV6-5
D: .
size: .
J: TRBJ2-1

CDR3: CASTSRAGGYTF
DNA: TGTGCCTCCACCAGCCGGGCTGGTGGCTACACCTTC
V: TRBV30
D: .
size: once
J: TRBJ1-2

CDR3: CASSYVGNEQYF
DNA: TGTGCCAGCAGTTACGTGGGCAACGAGCAGTACTTC
V: TRBV6-6
D: .
size: .
J: TRBJ2-7

CDR3: CASSNTVPGVTDTQYF
DNA: TGTGCCAGCAGCAACACGGTCCCCGGGGTCACAGATACGCAGTATTTT
V: TRBV7-6
D: .
size: .
J: TRBJ2-3

CDR3: CASSFQPQRTSGGGEQYF
DNA: TGCGCCAGCAGCTTCCAGCCTCAAAGGACTAGCGGGGGTGGCGAGCAGTACTTC
V: TRBV5-1
D: TRBD2
size: .
J: TRBJ2-7

CDR3: CASSERIWGNQPQHF
DNA: TGTGCCAGCAGTGAAAGGATATGGGGCAATCAGCCCCAGCATTTT
V: TRBV2
D: .
size: .
J: TRBJ1-5

CDR3: CASSLVLDYGYTF
DNA: TGTGCCAGCAGCTTAGTTCTGGACTATGGCTACACCTTC
V: TRBV7-9
D: .
size: few
J: TRBJ1-2

CDR3: CASQTSGGTREQFF
DNA: TGTGCCAGCCAGACTAGCGGGGGGACCCGGGAGCAGTTCTTC
V: TRBV2
D: TRBD2
size: .
J: TRBJ2-1

CDR3: CASSSVVSPLHF
DNA: TGTGCCAGCAGCTCTGTAGTCTCTCCCCTCCACTTT
V: TRBV7-2
D: .
size: .
J: TRBJ1-6

CDR3: CASSQDYARVNTEAFF
DNA: TGCGCCAGCAGCCAAGATTACGCCAGAGTTAACACTGAAGCTTTCTTT
V: TRBV4-3
D: .
size: once
J: TRBJ1-1

CDR3: CATRDGNTEAFF
DNA: TGTGCCACCCGGGACGGTAACACTGAAGCTTTCTTT
V: TRBV2
D: .
size: .
J: TRBJ1-1

CDR3: CASSQPTGRTDTQYF
DNA: TGTGCCAGCAGCCAACCGACGGGACGCACAGATACGCAGTATTTT
V: TRBV4-2
D: .
size: .
J: TRBJ2-3

CDR3: CASRVSDTIYF
DNA: TGTGCCAGTAGGGTATCCGACACCATATATTTT
V: TRBV12-3/TRBV12-4
D: .
size: once
J: TRBJ1-3

CDR3: CASSRDLFSYEQYF
DNA: TGTGCCAGCAGTCGGGACTTATTCTCCTACGAGCAGTACTTC
V: TRBV28
D: .
size: .
J: TRBJ2-7

CDR3: CASRRDFYGYTF
DNA: TGTGCCAGCAGAAGGGATTTTTATGGCTACACCTTC
V: TRBV5-6
D: .
size: once
J: TRBJ1-2

CDR3: CASRFGVTTGELFF
DNA: TGTGCCAGCAGGTTCGGGGTGACCACCGGGGAGCTGTTTTTT
V: TRBV2
D: .
size: .
J: TRBJ2-2

CDR3: CASSFPGQGADQPQHF
DNA: TGTGCCAGCAGCTTCCCGGGACAGGGGGCAGATCAGCCCCAGCATTTT
V: TRBV7-3
D: TRBD1
size: once
J: TRBJ1-5

CDR3: CASSSLEESGNTIYF
DNA: TGTGCCAGCAGCTCCCTTGAGGAATCTGGAAACACCATATATTTT
V: TRBV11-3
D: .
size: .
J: TRBJ1-3

CDR3: CAWSLGLAGNKETQYF
DNA: TGTGCCTGGAGTCTGGGACTAGCGGGGAATAAAGAGACCCAGTACTTC
V: TRBV30
D: TRBD2
size: .
J: TRBJ2-5

CDR3: CASSPTFRTGAGNTIYF
DNA: TGTGCCAGCAGCCCGACGTTCAGGACGGGTGCAGGAAACACCATATATTTT
V: TRBV7-9
D: .
size: .
J: TRBJ1-3

CDR3: CAISESVDYNEQFF
DNA: TGTGCCATCAGTGAGTCTGTCGACTACAATGAGCAGTTCTTC
V: TRBV10-3
D: .
size: few
J: TRBJ2-1

CDR3: CASSLESGRNSPLHF
DNA: TGTGCCAGCAGCTTAGAATCCGGACGTAATTCACCCCTCCACTTT
V: TRBV7-2
D: .
size: .
J: TRBJ1-6

CDR3: CASSLPVRPRQNGYTF
DNA: TGTGCCAGCAGTTTACCCGTACGACCTCGTCAGAATGGCTACACCTTC
V: TRBV28
D: .
size: .
J: TRBJ1-2

CDR3: CASSAFDRVSGNTIYF
DNA: TGTGCCAGCAGCGCCTTTGACAGGGTCTCTGGAAACACCATATATTTT
V: TRBV9
D: TRBD1
size: .
J: TRBJ1-3

CDR3: CASSGRQETVNTEAFF
DNA: TGTGCCAGCAGCGGTAGACAGGAGACGGTGAACACTGAAGCTTTCTTT
V: TRBV9
D: .
size: .
J: TRBJ1-1

CDR3: CASSDPPGTGGIPRNWNYGYTF
DNA: TGTGCCAGCAGTGACCCACCCGGGACAGGGGGGATACCGAGAAATTGGAACTATGGCTACACCTTC
V: TRBV6-4
D: TRBD1
size: .
J: TRBJ1-2

CDR3: CASSPSGPRGGNTIYF
DNA: TGTGCCAGCAGCCCGTCGGGACCTCGAGGAGGAAACACCATATATTTT
V: TRBV11-2
D: .
size: .
J: TRBJ1-3

CDR3: CASSLYAQGGVRGYTF
DNA: TGTGCCAGCAGCTTATATGCCCAGGGTGGTGTGAGGGGCTACACCTTC
V: TRBV7-2
D: .
size: .
J: TRBJ1-2

CDR3: CASSPTGNTGELFF
DNA: TGTGCCAGCAGCCCCACAGGGAACACCGGGGAGCTGTTTTTT
V: TRBV7-9
D: .
size: once
J: TRBJ2-2

CDR3: CASSEEQTNTEAFF
DNA: TGTGCCAGCAGTGAGGAGCAAACCAACACTGAAGCTTTCTTT
V: TRBV6-1
D: .
size: .
J: TRBJ1-1

CDR3: CASSFGTHQETQYF
DNA: TGTGCCAGCAGTTTCGGGACGCACCAAGAGACCCAGTACTTC
V: TRBV6-5
D: .
size: .
J: TRBJ2-5

CDR3: CASSELGGASGNTIYF
DNA: TGTGCCAGCAGTGAACTCGGAGGGGCCTCTGGAAACACCATATATTTT
V: TRBV6-1
D: .
size: once
J: TRBJ1-3

CDR3: CASISNGGETFQETQYF
DNA: TGTGCCAGTATCAGTAATGGGGGCGAAACTTTCCAAGAGACCCAGTACTTC
V: TRBV19
D: .
size: .
J: TRBJ2-5

CDR3: CASSQQERETGELFF
DNA: TGCGCCAGCAGCCAACAGGAAAGGGAAACCGGGGAGCTGTTTTTT
V: TRBV4-3
D: .
size: .
J: TRBJ2-2

CDR3: CASSSGPNMGNTIYF
DNA: TGTGCCAGCAGCTCGGGCCCGAATATGGGAAACACCATATATTTT
V: TRBV7-2
D: .
size: .
J: TRBJ1-3

CDR3: CASIGTRTGGGYTF
DNA: TGTGCCAGCATCGGGACCCGGACAGGAGGTGGCTACACCTTC
V: TRBV6-5
D: TRBD1
size: .
J: TRBJ1-2

CDR3: CASSCQGFNYGYTF
DNA: TGTGCCAGCAGCTGCCAGGGGTTTAACTATGGCTACACCTTC
V: TRBV6-2/TRBV6-3
D: .
size: .
J: TRBJ1-2

CDR3: CASSESRDRALNYGYTF
DNA: TGTGCCAGCAGCGAGTCCCGGGACAGGGCTCTTAACTATGGCTACACCTTC
V: TRBV9
D: TRBD1
size: .
J: TRBJ1-2

CDR3: CASSYATGGTYGYTF
DNA: TGTGCCAGCAGTTATGCGACAGGGGGCACCTATGGCTACACCTTC
V: TRBV6-6
D: TRBD1
size: .
J: TRBJ1-2

CDR3: CASSPGQGKGGTEAFF
DNA: TGTGCCAGCTCACCGGGACAGGGTAAAGGCGGCACTGAAGCTTTCTTT
V: TRBV18
D: TRBD1
size: .
J: TRBJ1-1

CDR3: CATSRDDRMAQPQHF
DNA: TGTGCCACCAGCAGAGATGACAGAATGGCTCAGCCCCAGCATTTT
V: TRBV15
D: .
size: .
J: TRBJ1-5

CDR3: CASSLEGEGETQYF
DNA: TGTGCCAGCAGCTTAGAGGGGGAGGGAGAGACCCAGTACTTC
V: TRBV7-9
D: .
size: .
J: TRBJ2-5

CDR3: CASSFAGQGTLYGYTF
DNA: TGTGCCAGCAGCTTCGCGGGACAGGGGACACTCTATGGCTACACCTTC
V: TRBV5-4
D: TRBD1
size: .
J: TRBJ1-2

CDR3: CASARTVNYEQYF
DNA: TGTGCCAGCGCAAGGACAGTAAATTACGAGCAGTACTTC
V: TRBV7-8
D: .
size: few
J: TRBJ2-7

CDR3: CASSYREGYEQYF
DNA: TGTGCCAGCAGCTACAGGGAGGGGTACGAGCAGTACTTC
V: TRBV6-5
D: .
size: .
J: TRBJ2-7

CDR3: CATSAGNNQPQHF
DNA: TGTGCCACCAGTGCAGGGAACAATCAGCCCCAGCATTTT
V: TRBV24-1
D: .
size: .
J: TRBJ1-5

CDR3: CASRAGGISYEQYF
DNA: TGTGCCAGCCGAGCGGGTGGGATCTCCTACGAGCAGTACTTC
V: TRBV2
D: .
size: .
J: TRBJ2-7

CDR3: CASRVNRAPYYGYTF
DNA: TGTGCCAGCAGAGTAAACAGGGCGCCGTACTATGGCTACACCTTC
V: TRBV6-5
D: .
size: once
J: TRBJ1-2

CDR3: CASTLLGTDSNQPQHF
DNA: TGTGCCAGCACCCTTCTCGGTACAGATAGCAATCAGCCCCAGCATTTT
V: TRBV28
D: .
size: .
J: TRBJ1-5

CDR3: CASIRTVDRTYGYTF
DNA: TGTGCCAGTATTCGGACAGTGGACAGAACTTATGGCTACACCTTC
V: TRBV19
D: .
size: .
J: TRBJ1-2

CDR3: CAWKPGQVYNEQFF
DNA: TGTGCCTGGAAGCCGGGACAGGTCTACAATGAGCAGTTCTTC
V: TRBV30
D: TRBD1
size: .
J: TRBJ2-1

CDR3: CASSQDPGQGGEQYF
DNA: TGCGCCAGCAGCCAAGATCCCGGACAGGGAGGCGAGCAGTACTTC
V: TRBV4-3
D: TRBD1
size: .
J: TRBJ2-7

CDR3: CASSQMTGTYEQYF
DNA: TGCGCCAGCAGCCAAATGACGGGGACCTACGAGCAGTACTTC
V: TRBV4-3
D: .
size: .
J: TRBJ2-7